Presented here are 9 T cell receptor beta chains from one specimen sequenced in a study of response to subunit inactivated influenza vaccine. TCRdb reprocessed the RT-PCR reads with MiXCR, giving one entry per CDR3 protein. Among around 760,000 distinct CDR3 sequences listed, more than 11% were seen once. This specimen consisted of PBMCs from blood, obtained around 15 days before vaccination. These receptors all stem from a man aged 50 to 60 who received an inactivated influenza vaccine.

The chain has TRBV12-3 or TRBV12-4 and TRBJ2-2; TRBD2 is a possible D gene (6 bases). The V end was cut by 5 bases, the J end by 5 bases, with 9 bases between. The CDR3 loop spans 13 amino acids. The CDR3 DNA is TGTGCCAGCAGTGGGAGGACTACCGGGGAGCTGTTTTTT. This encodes CASSGRTTGELFF.

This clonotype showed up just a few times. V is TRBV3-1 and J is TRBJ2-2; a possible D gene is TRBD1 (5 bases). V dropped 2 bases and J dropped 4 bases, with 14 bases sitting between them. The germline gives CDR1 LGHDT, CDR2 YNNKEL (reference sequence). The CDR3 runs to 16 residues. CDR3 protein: CASSQLQVVRTGELFF. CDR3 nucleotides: TGTGCCAGCAGCCAACTACAGGTGGTACGCACCGGGGAGCTGTTTTTT.

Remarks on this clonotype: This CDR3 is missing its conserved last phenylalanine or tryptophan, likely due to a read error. DNA of the CDR3: TGTGCCAGCAGTTTAGTGGGGACAGGGAACACCGGGGAGCTGTTTTTA. Translation gives CASSLVGTGNTGELFL. The chain combines TRBV12-3 or TRBV12-4 with TRBJ2-2; 8 bases are shared with TRBD1. The J segment lost 1 base and the V segment lost 1 base, leaving 2 bases of the junction unmatched. The CDR3 runs to 16 residues.

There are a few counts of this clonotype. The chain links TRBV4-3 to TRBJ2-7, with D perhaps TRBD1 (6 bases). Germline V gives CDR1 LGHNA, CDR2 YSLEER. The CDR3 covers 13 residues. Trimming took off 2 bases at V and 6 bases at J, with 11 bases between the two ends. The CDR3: CASSQKGHLEQYF. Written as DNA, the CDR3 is TGCGCCAGCAGCCAAAAGGGACACCTCGAGCAGTACTTC.

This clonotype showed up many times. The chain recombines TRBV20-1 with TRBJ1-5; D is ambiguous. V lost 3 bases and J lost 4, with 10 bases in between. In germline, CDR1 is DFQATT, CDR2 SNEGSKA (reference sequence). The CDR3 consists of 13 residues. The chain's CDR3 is CSARDGLNQPQHF. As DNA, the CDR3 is TGCAGTGCTAGGGATGGTCTAAATCAGCCCCAGCATTTT.

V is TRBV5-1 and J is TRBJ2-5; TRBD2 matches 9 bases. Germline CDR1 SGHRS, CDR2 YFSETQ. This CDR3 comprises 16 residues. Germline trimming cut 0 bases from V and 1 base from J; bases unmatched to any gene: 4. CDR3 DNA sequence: TGCGCCAGCAGCTTGGGGGCGGGGGGGCCCCAAGAGACCCAGTACTTC. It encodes CASSLGAGGPQETQYF.

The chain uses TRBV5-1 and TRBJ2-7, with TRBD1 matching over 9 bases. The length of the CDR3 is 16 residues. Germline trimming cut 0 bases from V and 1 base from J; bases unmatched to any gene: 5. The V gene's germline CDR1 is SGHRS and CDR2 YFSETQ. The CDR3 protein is CASSLAWTGVSYEQYF. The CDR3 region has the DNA TGCGCCAGCAGCTTGGCTTGGACAGGGGTTTCCTACGAGCAGTACTTC.

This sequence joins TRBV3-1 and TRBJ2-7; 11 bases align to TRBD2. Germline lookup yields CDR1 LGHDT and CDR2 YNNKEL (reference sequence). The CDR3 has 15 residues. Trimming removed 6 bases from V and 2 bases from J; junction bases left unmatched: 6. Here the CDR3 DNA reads TGTGCCAGCAGACTCACTAGCGGGAGTACCTACGAGCAGTACTTC. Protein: CASRLTSGSTYEQYF.

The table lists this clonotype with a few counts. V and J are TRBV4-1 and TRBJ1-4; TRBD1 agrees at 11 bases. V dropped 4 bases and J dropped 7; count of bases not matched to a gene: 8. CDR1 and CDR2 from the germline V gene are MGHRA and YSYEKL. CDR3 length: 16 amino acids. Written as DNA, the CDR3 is TGCGCCAGCAGCCTTCATGCCGGGACAGGGGGTGAAAAACTGTTTTTT. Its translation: CASSLHAGTGGEKLFF.